Here is one T cell receptor beta chain with its context. This clone appeared a few times. The clone's antigen remains unknown. Base qualities were left out, and no much larger clone turns up one base away. The data were taken from a study of beta chain features in type 1 diabetes (dated by TCRdb to 2016 to 2018). Background on the whole study: Mean age, gender distribution, total cell number and subset yield were not different between patients and healthy donors. Regulatory and stem cell-like memory subsets were isolated from only 8 patients and 8 healthy donors, whereas naive and central memory subsets came from all 30 or so donors. In the study, recently diagnosed type 1 diabetes patients and matched healthy donors were compared on the TCRB repertoires of their sorted circulating CD4+ T cell subsets. Across all samples, about 110 million sorted cells were examined, and cell number per subset correlated strongly with RNA yield. Results the study describes overall, beyond this receptor: Because the HLA sub-analyses included only small numbers of individuals, any influence of HLA type on TCRB rearrangement was left unresolved. PCR may preferentially amplify shorter templates, but because patient and control samples were amplified and corrected together, any resulting skew would affect both groups equally. Because cDNA was sequenced instead of genomic DNA, highly expressing activated cells could be over-represented, though the groups showed no difference in activation or CD3 levels. Naive, central memory and regulatory TCRB repertoires appeared to be more similar among patients than among healthy donors. Type 1 diabetes patients showed a moderate but significant shortening of TCRB CDR3 length in all four CD4+ subsets. Fewer insertions and more nucleotide deletions at VDJ recombination sites were observed in patients with type 1 diabetes, implying thymic rearrangement abnormalities.

The CDR3 holds 13 amino acids from the cysteine to the phenylalanine. Only the CDR3 DNA stays, 39 bases, in frame from base 1. A single peripheral blood draw of around 120 mL on average was collected from each donor into heparinised tubes. Using a panel that included CD45RO, CCR7, CD25, CD127, CD95 and CD27, naive, central memory, regulatory and stem cell-like memory CD4+ T cells were sorted on a BD FACSAria II. Every sorted population had a purity above 95%. PBMCs were isolated immediately by Lymphoprep density gradient centrifugation and stained directly without culture. Samples were stained and sorted in pairs, with one healthy donor and one patient per experiment, so that batch effects were minimized. The entire isolated RNA was reverse transcribed using the High Capacity cDNA Reverse Transcription Kit, and thus expressed TCRB transcripts were sequenced. Deep immunoSEQ sequencing was performed on naive, central memory and regulatory T cell samples, with an average of around 3.5 million total reads per sample. Sorted cells were lysed in RLT buffer and RNA was extracted with DNase-treated RNeasy Micro or Mini kits, depending on cell number. To prevent cross-contamination, each cell subset was processed individually, whereas patient and healthy donor samples were processed jointly. TCRB sequences were amplified from cDNA with the immunoSEQ multiplex PCR, producing 87-bp fragments spanning the CDR3 region. The amplicons were sequenced using the Illumina HiSeq platform. In the source study's methods: PCR bias was corrected computationally using synthetic template baselines, and reads within Hamming distance 2 were collapsed, with unmergeable singletons discarded. By aligning reads against IMGT, V, D and J genes, CDR3 length, and insertions or deletions at six rearrangement sites were assigned. Within each subset, clonotype counts were normalized to sorted cell number, after which true diversity and Gini coefficients were computed with the tcR R package. The overlap coefficient, calculated on TCRB nucleotide sequences, was used to quantify repertoire sharing. Out-of-frame TCRB sequences from naive cells were analyzed to stand in for the pre-selection repertoire. As stored in TCRdb, this immuneACCESS dataset retains in-frame rearrangements with V and J assigned. A fraction of the clones does not appear; measured against another copy, unresolved V genes explain less than half of the discrepancy, and the remainder lacks a known reason. The DNA was the basis for D and trimming; V, J and clone size are from that table. This sample comprises approximately 250,000 clones, 15% to 20% of them detected only once. 0.065% to 0.1% of the sample rests with the top ten.

This TCR came from a man aged 25-45 years with type 1 diabetes. The rearrangement combines TRBV21-1 with TRBJ1-1. TRBV21-1 represents a pseudogene. The material sequenced was naive CD4+ T cells from blood. The cell subset or site label corresponds to: true naive CD4+ T cells. The base sequence is TGTGCCAGCAGCAATAGTTGGGACACTGAAGCTTTCTTT. This gives the protein CASSNSWDTEAFF.